This TCR beta chain is drawn from a study of technical replicates of blood from several donors. TCRdb's table, derived via immunoSEQ multiplex PCR, lists solely in-frame clones and lacks some. The table shows tens of thousands of clones, with 92% occurring only once. The specimen sequenced was T cells isolated from PBMCs. The TCR was taken from a human donor in good health.

This CDR3 is CASTVSGSTEAFF. Here the CDR3 DNA reads TGCGCCAGCACCGTAAGCGGGAGCACTGAAGCTTTCTTT. The chain uses TRBV5-1 and TRBJ1-1; no firm D call. V lost 6 bases and J lost 4, with 13 bases in between. The length of the CDR3 is 13 residues. Germline V gives CDR1 SGHRS, CDR2 YFSETQ.